This TCR beta chain was obtained from a study of T cells in localized non-small cell lung cancer. The study's findings and limits: Clonality of T cells reached its maximum in uninvolved adjacent lung, surpassing tumor. For the top 100 tumor clones, a median approximately 59 also appeared in adjacent lung. Because only a single region of the tumor was sequenced, heterogeneity remains possible. Higher blood T cell density went with longer overall survival.

This clone has a handful of counts. The target antigen is unknown. Sequencing used immunoSEQ multiplex PCR; TCRdb keeps in-frame clones, though not all of them. The sample lists about 4,800 clones, 25% to 35% occurring once. Germline loops: CDR1 SGHNT, CDR2 YENEEA. V gave up 6 bases and J gave up 4 bases; unmatched junction bases: 12. The CDR3 is made up of 17 amino acids. The V gene is TRBV11-3, the J gene TRBJ1-3; 10 nucleotides match TRBD1. This sequence was found in a man between 40 and 70 years old with stage II lung adenocarcinoma. Here the sequenced sample was lung tumor tissue, taken before any cancer treatment. CDR3 sequence reads: CASRPRQGAVGGNTIYF. Here the CDR3 DNA reads TGTGCCAGCAGACCGAGACAGGGGGCAGTAGGGGGAAACACCATATATTTT.